Sequencing of this T cell receptor beta chain was carried out in a study of cytomegalovirus exposure and HLA in healthy donors. General observations from the study: Roughly even sequencing depth across donors was the assumption behind the presence/absence analyses. In vitro checks showed that three CMV-associated chains really do target CMV antigens.

This clone was seen once. Its antigen is as yet unknown. The PCR made use of 60 Vbeta and 13 Jbeta primers. TCRdb's copy holds only in-frame clones and misses some; the assay was immunoSEQ multiplex PCR. This table has about 96,000 clones, roughly three quarters appearing once. This CDR3 comprises 13 residues. Germline CDR1 is LNHDA and CDR2 is SQIVND (reference sequence). Trimming removed 8 bases from V and 6 bases from J, with 11 bases in between. The sequence derives from a man aged 25-45 years in good health and CMV-seronegative. This sequence joins TRBV19 and TRBJ1-6, with D perhaps matching TRBD1 (5 bases). Source material: PBMCs. The CDR3 DNA follows: TGTGCCAGTGGAGGGACGGTTAATTCACCCCTCCACTTT. This gives the protein CASGGTVNSPLHF.